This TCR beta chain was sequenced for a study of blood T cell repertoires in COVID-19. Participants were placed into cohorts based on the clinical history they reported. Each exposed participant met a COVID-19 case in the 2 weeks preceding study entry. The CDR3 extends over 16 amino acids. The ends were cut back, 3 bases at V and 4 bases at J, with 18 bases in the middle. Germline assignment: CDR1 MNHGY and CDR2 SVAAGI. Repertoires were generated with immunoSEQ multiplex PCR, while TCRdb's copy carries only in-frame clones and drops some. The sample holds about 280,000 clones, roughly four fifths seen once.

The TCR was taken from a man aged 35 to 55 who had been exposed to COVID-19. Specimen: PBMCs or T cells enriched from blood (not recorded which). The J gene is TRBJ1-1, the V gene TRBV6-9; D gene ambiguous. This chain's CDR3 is CASSYLLQEVSTEAFF. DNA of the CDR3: TGTGCCAGCAGTTACCTACTCCAAGAGGTAAGCACTGAAGCTTTCTTT.